The 8 T cell receptor beta chains given below trace back to one sample, sequenced in a study of blood T cell repertoires in COVID-19. This table comes from immunoSEQ multiplex PCR, and its TCRdb copy is limited to in-frame clones, with some not included. The sample records tens of thousands of clones, approximately 84% being singletons. Sequenced material: peripheral blood. The receptors come from a man over 45 with COVID-19, enrolled during active disease.

CDR3 amino acids: CASSLGGQGTDTQYF. CDR3 bases: TGTGCCAGCAGCCTGGGGGGGCAAGGGACAGATACGCAGTATTTT. This chain connects TRBV11-2 to TRBJ2-3, with TRBD2 as a possible D gene (7 bases). The CDR3 spans 15 residues. Between the trimmed V and J ends, which lost 5 bases and 3 bases, there was a span of 15 bases. Germline-derived CDR1 and CDR2 are SGHAT and FQNNGV.

The rearrangement links TRBV12-3 or TRBV12-4 to TRBJ1-2; D ambiguous. The CDR3 extends over 12 amino acids. V lost 10 bases and J lost 5, with 14 bases in between. CDR3 nucleotide sequence: TGTGCCACGCGGGGAGACTTTTATGGCTACACCTTC. Its protein is CATRGDFYGYTF.

This clone was observed a handful of times. This chain links TRBV6-4 with TRBJ1-4, with D possibly matching TRBD1 (5 bases). V lost 0 bases and J lost 1, with 12 bases in between. The germline gives CDR1 MRHNA, CDR2 SNTAGT. This CDR3 has 17 residues. CDR3 region: CASSDSEGARTNEKLFF. CDR3 nucleotide sequence: TGTGCCAGCAGTGACTCGGAAGGGGCGCGAACTAATGAAAAACTGTTTTTT.

The chain links TRBV7-9 to TRBJ2-5; 9 bases map to TRBD2. Germline values: CDR1 SEHNR, CDR2 FQNEAQ (reference sequence). The CDR3 length is 16 residues. V lost 3 bases to trimming and J lost 2 bases; unmatched junction nucleotides: 7. The CDR3 here is CASSFAALAGQETQYF. CDR3 nucleotides: TGTGCCAGCAGCTTTGCGGCACTAGCGGGTCAAGAGACCCAGTACTTC.

The chain couples TRBV7-9 to TRBJ1-2; 7 bases fit TRBD1. The CDR3 is 13 residues long. V lost 6 bases and J lost 4; bases outside the gene matches: 5. Germline CDR1 SEHNR, CDR2 FQNEAQ (reference sequence). Written as DNA, the CDR3 is TGTGCCAGCAGTTTTGGACAGGCCTATGGCTACACCTTC. Protein product: CASSFGQAYGYTF.

The V and J genes are TRBV25-1 and TRBJ1-1, with 7 bases matching TRBD1. Germline assignment: CDR1 MGHDK and CDR2 SYGVNS. This CDR3 has 14 amino acids. The trim removed 6 bases at V and 5 bases at J, leaving 9 bases unmatched. The CDR3 here is CASRLDREWTEAFF. CDR3 DNA: TGTGCCAGCAGGCTTGACAGGGAATGGACTGAAGCTTTCTTT.

The chain uses TRBV6-5 and TRBJ2-4; weak D call: TRBD2 (6 bases). Trimming pared 6 bases from V and 4 bases from J, leaving 13 bases between. CDR3 length equals 14 residues. The germline V gene encodes CDR1 MNHEY and CDR2 SVGAGI. Written as DNA, the CDR3 is TGTGCCAGCAGAGAGGGCGGGGTGAAAAACATTCAGTACTTC. This sequence encodes CASREGGVKNIQYF.

This clone was counted a few times. The rearrangement links TRBV24-1 to TRBJ2-3; 9 bases are shared with TRBD2. The V and J ends lost 3 bases and 0 bases, in that order; junction bases with no gene match: 6. Germline-derived CDR1 and CDR2 are KGHDR and SFDVKD. The CDR3 spans 17 residues. CDR3 bases: TGTGCCACCAGTGATGGGGGTAGCGGGGGTAGCACAGATACGCAGTATTTT. It yields the protein CATSDGGSGGSTDTQYF.